The rows below give T cell receptor beta chains drawn from one sample of a study of breast tumors, draining lymph nodes, adjacent tissues. TCRdb passed the multiplex PCR reads through MiXCR, listing each CDR3 protein once. The sample gives about 220,000 distinct CDR3 sequences, 34% of which show up once; over 3.5% is in the top ten. The sample was axillary lymph node tissue. The receptors originated from a female donor with breast cancer. Some clones in this sample may be carry-over from other donors' samples. CDR3s include the opening cysteine and the closing phenylalanine or tryptophan. Fields, in order: V gene, J gene, CDR3 protein.

>TRBV11-2|TRBJ2-1
CASSSWGLPTDDEQFF
>TRBV6-1|TRBJ1-5
CAGSSGSLSNQPQHF
>TRBV29-1|TRBJ2-7
CSASSGSPIPYEQYF
>TRBV10-1|TRBJ2-1
CASSETGRLAGSRSYNEQFF
>TRBV20-1|TRBJ1-2
CSVQGAGYGYTF
>TRBV29-1|TRBJ2-7
CSLSGTGAYEQYF
>TRBV20-1|TRBJ2-5
CSARSPSGGSQETQYF
>TRBV11-2|TRBJ2-2
CASSFTAGGAGELFF
>TRBV6-2/TRBV6-3|TRBJ2-2
CASRLRQGVNTGELFF
>TRBV19|TRBJ2-1
CASSIVPGGGAYNEQSF
>TRBV7-6|TRBJ2-7
CASSRNSGGYEQYF
>TRBV20-1|TRBJ2-1
CSARLAPSYNEQFF
>TRBV24-1|TRBJ2-3
CATSDLASRSTDTQYF
>TRBV19|TRBJ1-3
CASSTTDSGDTIYF
>TRBV2|TRBJ2-7
CASSEAGTTYEQYF
>TRBV3-1|TRBJ2-7
CASSQTLAGGPPYEQYF
>TRBV2|TRBJ2-1
CASSDSGGSAYNEQFF
>TRBV11-2|TRBJ2-3
CASSLDLGTGEQYF
>TRBV20-1|TRBJ1-1
CSATQGGTEAFF
>TRBV7-2|TRBJ2-7
CASSSTRQGAFYEQYF
>TRBV9|TRBJ1-1
CASSVDDVTEAFF
>TRBV6-4|TRBJ2-7
CAPRRGPLSSANYEQYF
>TRBV27|TRBJ2-7
CASSAVVSYEQYF
>TRBV7-9|TRBJ1-2
CVMGRSDYGYTF
>TRBV7-9|TRBJ2-7
CASSLATGEQYF
>TRBV11-3|TRBJ2-3
CASSIRTSGSPDTQYF
>TRBV7-2|TRBJ1-2
CASSLQGIGYTF
>TRBV7-3|TRBJ2-3
CASSLGSTGPIDTQYF
>TRBV7-9|TRBJ2-1
CASSASGVPYNEQFF
>TRBV30|TRBJ2-7
CAWSIGQGAQDEQYF
>TRBV20-1|TRBJ2-7
CSARPRYGGVGLYEQYF
>TRBV5-5|TRBJ1-4
CASSLVPGTANEKLFF
>TRBV11-1|TRBJ2-3
CASSRLQGSSSYNEQYF
>TRBV7-6|TRBJ2-3
CASSRGQGTDTQYF
>TRBV2|TRBJ1-5
CASSEARGNQPQHF
>TRBV20-1|TRBJ2-1
CSATGSADYNEQFF
>TRBV5-1|TRBJ2-5
CASSYDSGLSETQYF
>TRBV5-4|TRBJ1-2
CASSLERGGFYGYTF
>TRBV29-1|TRBJ2-2
CSVGWRLGGELFF
>TRBV27|TRBJ2-3
CASSLQPGTGRRTDTQYF